These 26 T cell receptor beta chains came from one sample sequenced in a study of cytomegalovirus exposure and HLA in healthy donors (dated by TCRdb to 2015 to 2018). The library came from the immunoSEQ multiplex PCR assay. The multiplex PCR relied on a mix of 60 forward primers for TCR Vbeta segments and 13 reverse primers for TCR Jbeta segments. TCRdb obtained this table from immuneACCESS and retained in-frame rearrangements with V and J assigned. These tables miss some clones; where compared with another copy, unresolved V genes account for less than half of the shortfall, and the remainder is unexplained. In this sample the table shows some 180,000 clones, roughly 10% of which occur a single time. Of the sample, approximately 1.5% falls within the top ten clones. The sample taken for sequencing was PBMCs. The receptors here all came from a young woman in good health and CMV-seropositive.

The chain is built from TRBV5-1 and TRBJ2-1, with TRBD2 matching 12 bases. This CDR3 is 18 amino acids long. CDR1 and CDR2 from the germline V gene are SGHRS and YFSETQ. With V trimmed by 4 bases and J by 7 bases, 15 bases remained unmatched. CDR3 residues: CASSRKTPLAGGVNEQFF. The DNA of the CDR3 is TGCGCCAGCAGCCGAAAAACCCCCCTAGCGGGAGGGGTTAATGAGCAGTTCTTC.

This sequence joins TRBV7-9 and TRBJ1-1; D is unresolved. CDR1 SEHNR and CDR2 FQNEAQ come from the germline V gene (reference sequence). Trimming shortened V by 5 bases and J by 1 base, and 23 bases separated the two germline ends. The CDR3 spans 18 residues. The CDR3 nucleotides are TGTGCCAGCAGCCTATTTGGCAGTGTGGTGGCGGGGAACACTGAAGCTTTCTTT. Translating it yields CASSLFGSVVAGNTEAFF. The full variable domain, rest sourced from reference TRBV7-9 and TRBJ1-1, is DTGVSQNPRHKITKRGQNVTFRCDPISEHNRLYWYRQTLGQGPEFLTYFQNEAQLEKSRLLSDRFSAERPKGSFSTLEIQRTEQGDSAMYLCASSLFGSVVAGNTEAFFGQGTRLTVV.

The chain uses TRBV6-5 and TRBJ2-2; TRBD2 matches 9 bases. This CDR3 comprises 15 residues. After removal of 8 bases from V and 10 bases from J, the junction contained 14 bases not matched to a gene. CDR1 and CDR2 from the germline V gene are MNHEY and SVGAGI. This CDR3 reads CASARGSGSRAELFF. CDR3 DNA sequence: TGTGCCAGCGCAAGGGGTAGCGGGAGTCGCGCGGAGCTGTTTTTT.

V gene TRBV30 combines with J gene TRBJ1-3; D not resolved. The CDR3 contains 16 residues. The germline V gene encodes CDR1 GTSNPN and CDR2 SVGIG (reference sequence). Trimming removed 0 bases at V and 3 bases at J, with 15 bases between. The CDR3 DNA follows: TGTGCCTGGAGTGTAGGACTCCGGGCCGGTGGAAACACCATATATTTT. The encoded protein is CAWSVGLRAGGNTIYF. Together with reference TRBV30 and TRBJ1-3, the CDR3 gives the full variable domain: SQTIHQWPATLVQPVGSPLSLECTVEGTSNPNLYWYRQAAGRGLQLLFYSVGIGQISSEVPQNLSASRPQDRQFILSSKKLLLSDSGFYLCAWSVGLRAGGNTIYFGEGSWLTVV.

This rearrangement joins TRBV5-4 to TRBJ2-1, with TRBD2 identical over 10 bases. V gave up 0 bases and J gave up 5 bases; unmatched junction bases: 2. The CDR3 spans 15 residues. The germline V gene encodes CDR1 SGHNT and CDR2 YYREEE (reference sequence). The CDR3 nucleotides read TGTGCCAGCAGCTTGGCTAGCGGGAGTCACAATGAGCAGTTCTTC. It codes for CASSLASGSHNEQFF. The full variable domain, its missing parts supplied by reference TRBV5-4 and TRBJ2-1, is ETGVTQSPTHLIKTRGQQVTLRCSSQSGHNTVSWYQQALGQGPQFIFQYYREEENGRGNFPPRFSGLQFPNYSSELNVNALELDDSALYLCASSLASGSHNEQFFGPGTRLTVL.

This clone was detected a few times. This chain uses TRBV27 with TRBJ2-2; 7 positions match TRBD2. Germline-derived CDR1 and CDR2 are MNHEY and SMNVEV (reference sequence). The CDR3 loop spans 16 amino acids. The V gene end was trimmed by 2 bases and the J gene end by 4 bases; junction bases not matched to a gene: 7. CDR3 in DNA: TGTGCCAGCAGTTTAAAGGGTAGCGGGTCCACCGGGGAGCTGTTTTTT. Translating it yields CASSLKGSGSTGELFF.

This clone was seen a few times. J is TRBJ2-7 and V is TRBV18; 8 bases fit TRBD2. The CDR3 loop spans 16 amino acids. Germline V lookup: CDR1 KGHSH, CDR2 LQKENI. V lost 6 bases and J lost 3; bases outside the gene matches: 13. In nucleotides, the CDR3 is TGTGCCAGCTCTCCTACTAGCGGAGTAACTGACTACGAGCAGTACTTC. Its translation is CASSPTSGVTDYEQYF.

This clone turned up a few times. The V call is TRBV2, the J call TRBJ2-3, with TRBD2 matching over 7 bases. V dropped 7 bases and J dropped 3; count of bases not matched to a gene: 10. The CDR3 runs 15 residues. The germline CDR1 and CDR2 sequences are SNHLY and FYNNEI. DNA of the CDR3: TGTGCCAGCATCAGAAGAGCGGGAATTACAGATACGCAGTATTTT. Translation: CASIRRAGITDTQYF.

The J gene is TRBJ2-5, the V gene TRBV7-8; no firm D call. V lost 5 bases to trimming and J lost 2 bases, with 3 bases between them. The CDR3 totals 11 residues. The germline V gene has CDR1 SGHVS and CDR2 FQNEAQ. CDR3 amino acids: CASSLQETQYF. Written as DNA, the CDR3 is TGTGCCAGCAGCCTTCAAGAGACCCAGTACTTC.

The J gene is TRBJ2-2, the V gene TRBV6-1; TRBD1 matches 7 bases. The trim removed 6 bases at V and 3 bases at J, leaving 4 bases unmatched. This CDR3 has 14 residues. The germline CDR1 and CDR2 sequences are MNHNS and SASEGT. The CDR3 DNA reads as TGTGCCAGCAGGTTTGACAGGGACACCGGGGAGCTGTTTTTT. Encoded protein: CASRFDRDTGELFF.

This clone was seen a few times. This sequence joins TRBV5-1 and TRBJ2-3, with TRBD1 matching 8 bases. The CDR3 is 15 residues long. After removal of 4 bases from V and 0 bases from J, the junction contained 4 bases not matched to a gene. Germline CDR1 reads SGHRS; CDR2 reads YFSETQ. The CDR3 here is CASSRTGLSTDTQYF. In DNA, the CDR3 is TGCGCCAGCAGCCGGACAGGGCTTAGCACAGATACGCAGTATTTT.

In its sample, this clone was seen a few times. The chain uses TRBV15 and TRBJ1-2; unclear D gene. This CDR3 has 14 residues. The germline CDR1 and CDR2 sequences are LNHNV and YYDKDF (reference sequence). Trimming stripped 0 bases from V and 7 bases from J, with 12 bases between. The CDR3 here is CATSRDLAGIGYTF. The CDR3 coding sequence is TGTGCCACCAGCAGAGATTTGGCAGGTATTGGCTACACCTTC.

Note on this clone: Other DNA sequences from this sample encode an identical CDR3 as well. The chain recombines TRBV19 with TRBJ1-1; possible D gene TRBD1, 6 bases. This CDR3 is 17 amino acids long. The germline gives CDR1 LNHDA, CDR2 SQIVND (reference sequence). Trimming removed 7 bases at V and 1 base at J, with 22 bases between. CDR3 sequence reads: CASTQPGKGGRNTEAFF. Written as DNA, the CDR3 is TGTGCCAGTACCCAACCCGGGAAGGGGGGGAGGAACACTGAAGCTTTCTTT.

The CDR3 reads CASSATELAGDTQYF. Written as DNA, the CDR3 is TGTGCCAGCAGCGCAACGGAACTAGCGGGGGATACGCAGTATTTT. The V and J genes are TRBV7-9 and TRBJ2-3; 10 bases line up with TRBD2. V trimming: 5 bases; J trimming: 6 bases; junction bases outside the gene matches: 8. Germline CDR1 and CDR2: SEHNR and FQNEAQ (reference sequence). The CDR3 length is 15 residues.

The V gene is TRBV5-1, the J gene TRBJ2-1, with D possibly TRBD2 on 5 matching bases. The germline V gene encodes CDR1 SGHRS and CDR2 YFSETQ. The CDR3 has 17 amino acids. Trimming left V 4 bases short and J 10 bases short, with 27 bases between. The CDR3 DNA follows: TGCGCCAGCAGCATAGACCTGAGCGGCGCGGAGCGGTTGGAGCAGTTCTTC. Protein sequence: CASSIDLSGAERLEQFF. Combining the CDR3 with reference TRBV5-1 and TRBJ2-1 gives the whole variable domain KAGVTQTPRYLIKTRGQQVTLSCSPISGHRSVSWYQQTPGQGLQFLFEYFSETQRNKGNFPGRFSGRQFSNSRSEMNVSTLELGDSALYLCASSIDLSGAERLEQFFGPGTRLTVL.

The chain employs TRBV2 and TRBJ1-6; 9 bases are shared with TRBD1. CDR1 is SNHLY and CDR2 is FYNNEI in the germline V gene. Losses at the gene ends were 6 bases for V and 6 bases for J; bases not matched to a gene: 3. The CDR3 is 14 amino acids. The DNA of the CDR3 is TGTGCCAGCAGAATGGACAGGGGTAATTCACCCCTCCACTTT. Its translation is CASRMDRGNSPLHF.

This chain joins TRBV9 and TRBJ2-2; TRBD2 matches at 10 bases. The V gene's germline CDR1 is SGDLS and CDR2 YYNGEE. The J segment lost 7 bases and the V segment lost 5 bases, leaving 11 bases of the junction unmatched. The length of the CDR3 is 16 residues. This chain's CDR3 is CASRHQLAGDNGELFF. In DNA, the CDR3 is TGTGCCAGCAGACACCAGCTAGCGGGAGATAACGGGGAGCTGTTTTTT.

The chain has TRBV5-1 and TRBJ2-7; 8 bases agree with TRBD2. Germline CDR1 reads SGHRS; CDR2 reads YFSETQ. The CDR3 length is 14 residues. The V gene end was trimmed by 4 bases and the J gene end by 3 bases; junction bases not matched to a gene: 6. The CDR3 nucleotides read TGCGCCAGCAGCCTTGAGCGGGGGCTCTACGAGCAGTACTTC. It translates to CASSLERGLYEQYF.

The J gene is TRBJ2-7, the V gene TRBV30, with 10 bases lining up with TRBD2. Trimming removed 4 bases from V and 4 bases from J; junction bases left unmatched: 1. Germline V CDR1 and CDR2: GTSNPN, SVGIG (reference sequence). CDR3 length: 12 amino acids. CDR3 residues: CAWTSGSYEQYF. As DNA, the CDR3 is TGTGCCTGGACTAGCGGGAGTTACGAGCAGTACTTC.

This clone came up a few times. The chain has TRBV11-2 and TRBJ2-7, with D unresolved. CDR1 is SGHAT, CDR2 FQNNGV, per germline. The CDR3 is 12 amino acids. The ends were cut back, 7 bases at V and 5 bases at J, with 12 bases in the middle. CDR3 protein: CASTNGFHEQYF. Written as DNA, the CDR3 is TGTGCCAGCACCAACGGGTTCCACGAGCAGTACTTC. The full variable domain, with the rest looked up from reference TRBV11-2 and TRBJ2-7, is EAGVAQSPRYKIIEKRQSVAFWCNPISGHATLYWYQQILGQGPKLLIQFQNNGVVDDSQLPKDRFSAERLKGVDSTLKIQPAKLEDSAVYLCASTNGFHEQYFGPGTRLTVT.

The rearrangement uses TRBV6-6 and TRBJ2-3; 8 positions match TRBD2. V lost 2 bases, J lost 6 bases, and 10 bases stayed unmatched. The CDR3 totals 16 residues. Germline assignment: CDR1 MNHNY and CDR2 SVGAGI (reference sequence). As DNA, the CDR3 is TGTGCCAGCAGTTACGGATTAGCGGGACGGGGCGATACGCAGTATTTT. Its translation is CASSYGLAGRGDTQYF.

This sequence joins TRBV15 and TRBJ2-7; D gene ambiguous. This CDR3 region has 13 residues. CDR1 LNHNV and CDR2 YYDKDF come from the germline V gene (reference sequence). V lost 5 bases and J lost 2, with 10 bases in between. CDR3 nucleotides: TGTGCCACCAGCGAAGGCCAGGCCTACGAGCAGTACTTC. It yields the protein CATSEGQAYEQYF.

In this sample, this clone turned up a few times. CDR3 nucleotide sequence: TGTGCCAGCAGCGTCCAATCCCTAGGAGAGACCCAGTACTTC. Encoded protein: CASSVQSLGETQYF. The chain carries TRBV9 and TRBJ2-5; no clear D. V was shortened by 2 bases and J by 4 bases, with 12 bases between the two germline ends. Germline V CDR1 and CDR2: SGDLS, YYNGEE. The CDR3 length is 14 residues.

A few counts support this clone. V usage is TRBV20-1 and J usage is TRBJ2-7; TRBD1 is a possible D gene (5 bases). Germline V gene sequence: CDR1 DFQATT, CDR2 SNEGSKA (reference sequence). V was shortened by 2 bases and J by 6 bases, with 8 bases between the two germline ends. CDR3 length: 11 amino acids. The CDR3 region has the DNA TGCAGTGCTAGAAGGGGCGGCGAGCAGTACTTC. Protein product: CSARRGGEQYF.

The V gene is TRBV27, the J gene TRBJ2-7, with TRBD2 as a possible D gene (5 bases). The CDR3 is made up of 14 amino acids. Germline V gene lookup returns CDR1 MNHEY and CDR2 SMNVEV (reference sequence). V lost 2 bases, J lost 2 bases, and 10 bases lay in between. As DNA, the CDR3 is TGTGCCAGCAGTTTAGCGGGCCTACCCTACGAGCAGTACTTC. Residues: CASSLAGLPYEQYF.

This clone was found a few times. The chain has TRBV19 and TRBJ1-2; 7 bases match TRBD1. This CDR3 spans 14 amino acids. Germline V gene lookup returns CDR1 LNHDA and CDR2 SQIVND (reference sequence). V lost 6 bases and J lost 5; bases outside the gene matches: 9. The DNA of the CDR3 is TGTGCCAGTAGACAGGGGCGAATTGGGTATGGCTACACCTTC. It is translated as CASRQGRIGYGYTF.